Below are 26 T cell receptor beta chains sequenced from a single sample in a study of shared clonotypes between healthy human individuals. This table comes from immunoSEQ multiplex PCR, and its TCRdb copy is limited to in-frame clones, with some not included. Here the sample spans approximately 1,000,000 clones, roughly 74% being singletons. The sequencing sample was made of memory CD4+ T cells from PBMCs. Subset here: CD45RA-negative fraction. The source is a man between 18 and 35 years old in good health. Some clones in this sample may be carry-over from other donors' samples.

This clone was found a few times. The J gene is TRBJ2-7, the V gene TRBV28; D perhaps matches TRBD2 (5 bases). Germline-derived CDR1 and CDR2 are MDHEN and SYDVKM. Deletions cut 7 bases from V and 6 bases from J, with 19 bases between. The CDR3 consists of 14 residues. The CDR3 loop reads CASTQVGVLSEQYF. The CDR3, as DNA: TGTGCCAGCACCCAGGTCGGGGTCCTCTCCGAGCAGTACTTC. Full variable domain (missing parts from reference TRBV28 and TRBJ2-7): DVKVTQSSRYLVKRTGEKVFLECVQDMDHENMFWYRQDPGLGLRLIYFSYDVKMKEKGDIPEGYSVSREKKERFSLILESASTNQTSMYLCASTQVGVLSEQYFGPGTRLTVT.

This clone has just a few counts. The V gene is TRBV14, the J gene TRBJ2-7, with a tentative D call TRBD2 (5 bases). The CDR3 sequence is 15 residues long. The germline V gene has CDR1 SGHDN and CDR2 FVKESK. V dropped 1 base and J dropped 0 bases, with 10 bases sitting between them. DNA of the CDR3: TGTGCCAGCAGCCAAGGATCGAGCGGCTCCTACGAGCAGTACTTC. It translates to CASSQGSSGSYEQYF.

This sequence joins TRBV9 and TRBJ1-4, with 8 bases fitting TRBD1. CDR1 is SGDLS and CDR2 is YYNGEE in the germline V gene. V was clipped by 0 bases and J by 8 bases; unmatched bases: 3. The length of the CDR3 is 14 residues. The CDR3 is CASSVDAGGEKLFF. In DNA, the CDR3 is TGTGCCAGCAGCGTAGATGCAGGGGGCGAAAAACTGTTTTTT.

The sample holds a few counts of this clone. V is TRBV5-4 and J is TRBJ2-2; 9 bases are shared with TRBD1. Per germline, CDR1 SGHNT and CDR2 YYREEE (reference sequence). This CDR3 has 14 amino acids. V lost 5 bases, J lost 6 bases, and 5 bases stayed unmatched. This chain's CDR3 is CASRVTGGPGELFF. DNA for the CDR3: TGTGCCAGCAGAGTAACAGGGGGCCCCGGGGAGCTGTTTTTT. The entire variable domain, with the rest obtained from reference TRBV5-4 and TRBJ2-2, is as follows: ETGVTQSPTHLIKTRGQQVTLRCSSQSGHNTVSWYQQALGQGPQFIFQYYREEENGRGNFPPRFSGLQFPNYSSELNVNALELDDSALYLCASRVTGGPGELFFGEGSRLTVL.

CDR3 protein: CASSLTGQVTGELFF. CDR3 DNA sequence: TGTGCCAGCAGCTTAACTGGACAGGTCACCGGGGAGCTGTTTTTT. This chain uses TRBV7-9 with TRBJ2-2, with 7 bases matching TRBD1. The V segment lost 2 bases and the J segment 4 bases; nucleotides outside the gene matches: 4. The CDR3 consists of 15 residues. Germline lookup yields CDR1 SEHNR and CDR2 FQNEAQ (reference sequence).

Points on this clone: Other DNA sequences within the sample encode an identical CDR3. V is TRBV5-1 and J is TRBJ2-1; D call uncertain. The CDR3 runs 11 residues. Trimming cost V 2 bases and J 5 bases, with 2 bases left between them. In germline, CDR1 is SGHRS, CDR2 YFSETQ. The CDR3 coding sequence is TGCGCCAGCAGCTTCAACAATGAGCAGTTCTTC. Amino acids: CASSFNNEQFF.

The chain combines TRBV28 with TRBJ1-2; 8 bases agree with TRBD1. J lost 5 bases, V lost 5 bases, and 10 bases had no gene match. This CDR3 has 15 residues. Per the germline V gene, CDR1 is MDHEN and CDR2 is SYDVKM. The CDR3, as DNA: TGTGCCAGCAGTCGGACAGGGCGGGAGGCTTATGGCTACACCTTC. This gives the protein CASSRTGREAYGYTF.

This rearrangement joins TRBV5-4 to TRBJ1-4, with TRBD1 identical over 7 bases. V lost 4 bases, J lost 4 bases, and 4 bases stayed unmatched. The germline V gene has CDR1 SGHNT and CDR2 YYREEE (reference sequence). CDR3 length equals 14 residues. CDR3 in DNA: TGTGCCAGCAGCCTGGGACAGCGTAATGAAAAACTGTTTTTT. This gives the protein CASSLGQRNEKLFF.

The DNA for the CDR3 is TGTGCCAGCAGCTTAGGGTCGGGAATTCAGTACTTC. Translated: CASSLGSGIQYF. The genes are TRBV7-9 and TRBJ2-7; D may be TRBD2 (5 bases). V was pared by 1 base and J by 10 bases, with 11 bases between. From germline, CDR1 is SEHNR and CDR2 FQNEAQ (reference sequence). The CDR3 is 12 residues long.

This clone appeared a few times. This chain joins TRBV7-8 and TRBJ1-2; TRBD1 matches 7 bases. The CDR3 has 14 amino acids. The junction had 4 bases not matched to a gene; V was cut back by 2 bases and J by 4 bases. Germline CDR1 SGHVS, CDR2 FQNEAQ. The DNA of the CDR3 is TGTGCCAGCAGCTTAACAGGGGCCGCCTATGGCTACACCTTC. Its translation is CASSLTGAAYGYTF.

This chain uses TRBV7-2 with TRBJ2-1, with 7 bases lining up with TRBD1. Trimming removed 1 base from V and 3 bases from J; junction bases left unmatched: 0. The length of the CDR3 is 14 residues. The germline CDR1 and CDR2 sequences are SGHTA and FQGNSA. This chain's CDR3 is CASSLDRGYNEQFF. CDR3 nucleotides: TGTGCCAGCAGCTTAGACAGGGGCTACAATGAGCAGTTCTTC.

This rearrangement joins TRBV5-4 to TRBJ2-3, with D possibly matching TRBD2 (5 bases). Trimming took 2 bases from V and 3 from J, leaving 7 bases between them. Germline V gene data show CDR1 as SGHNT and CDR2 as YYREEE (reference sequence). This CDR3 region has 13 residues. CDR3 sequence: CASSFGKTDTQYF. Here the CDR3 DNA reads TGTGCCAGCAGCTTCGGGAAAACAGATACGCAGTATTTT. Complete variable domain (other parts from reference TRBV5-4 and TRBJ2-3): ETGVTQSPTHLIKTRGQQVTLRCSSQSGHNTVSWYQQALGQGPQFIFQYYREEENGRGNFPPRFSGLQFPNYSSELNVNALELDDSALYLCASSFGKTDTQYFGPGTRLTVL.

This clone was seen only a few times. V gene TRBV7-8 combines with J gene TRBJ2-2, with 7 bases identical to TRBD2. Germline V gene data show CDR1 as SGHVS and CDR2 as FQNEAQ. The J segment lost 4 bases and the V segment lost 0 bases, leaving 5 bases of the junction unmatched. This CDR3 is 16 amino acids long. The CDR3 sequence: CASSLAETSFTGELFF. CDR3 bases: TGTGCCAGCAGCTTAGCTGAGACTAGCTTCACCGGGGAGCTGTTTTTT.

This chain joins TRBV5-1 and TRBJ2-3, with 7 bases aligning to TRBD1. Per the germline V gene, CDR1 is SGHRS and CDR2 is YFSETQ. This CDR3 has 13 amino acids. V lost 2 bases, J lost 5 bases, and 2 bases stayed unmatched. Here the CDR3 reads CASSFTGEDTQYF. CDR3 nucleotides: TGCGCCAGCAGCTTTACAGGGGAAGATACGCAGTATTTT. Combining the CDR3 with reference TRBV5-1 and TRBJ2-3 gives the whole variable domain KAGVTQTPRYLIKTRGQQVTLSCSPISGHRSVSWYQQTPGQGLQFLFEYFSETQRNKGNFPGRFSGRQFSNSRSEMNVSTLELGDSALYLCASSFTGEDTQYFGPGTRLTVL.

The J gene is TRBJ2-1, the V gene TRBV4-1; 13 positions agree with TRBD2. The V gene end was trimmed by 4 bases and the J gene end by 8 bases; junction bases not matched to a gene: 5. Germline V gene lookup returns CDR1 MGHRA and CDR2 YSYEKL. This CDR3 has 15 residues. The CDR3, as DNA: TGCGCCAGCAGCCTCAGACTAGCGGGAGGCGATGAGCAGTTCTTC. Its protein is CASSLRLAGGDEQFF.

This clone was seen more than once but under ten times. The chain recombines TRBV11-2 with TRBJ1-2; D perhaps matches TRBD1 (5 bases). V lost 2 bases and J 2 bases, leaving 12 bases between the germline ends. The CDR3 covers 15 residues. Looked up from germline, CDR1 is SGHAT and CDR2 is FQNNGV. DNA for the CDR3: TGTGCCAGCAGCTTAATCATTGGGGGAAACTATGGCTACACCTTC. The encoded protein is CASSLIIGGNYGYTF.

The chain combines TRBV5-4 with TRBJ2-3; TRBD2 matches at 16 bases. CDR3 size: 17 residues. The germline CDR1 and CDR2 sequences are SGHNT and YYREEE (reference sequence). Unmatched junction bases numbered 8, after V lost 4 bases and J lost 6 bases. CDR3 sequence: CASSLGLAGGPSDTQYF. CDR3 DNA sequence: TGTGCCAGCAGCCTGGGACTAGCGGGAGGGCCTTCCGATACGCAGTATTTT.

V gene TRBV28 combines with J gene TRBJ1-5, with no clear D. The CDR3 consists of 14 residues. Germline V gene sequence: CDR1 MDHEN, CDR2 SYDVKM. V was shortened by 6 bases and J by 5 bases, with 14 bases between the two germline ends. The CDR3 protein is CASRTPNSHQPQHF. DNA for the CDR3: TGTGCCAGCAGAACCCCTAACTCACATCAGCCCCAGCATTTT.

This sequence joins TRBV18 and TRBJ2-7, with D uncertain. Trimming removed 3 bases at V and 2 bases at J, with 20 bases between. CDR3 length: 17 amino acids. From germline, CDR1 is KGHSH and CDR2 LQKENI. The CDR3 reads CASSPVPKFLPTYEQYF. Here the CDR3 DNA reads TGTGCCAGCTCACCCGTCCCTAAGTTTTTACCTACCTACGAGCAGTACTTC.

The chain couples TRBV2 to TRBJ2-2; possible D gene TRBD1, 6 bases. The length of the CDR3 is 14 residues. V lost 6 bases to trimming and J lost 1 base, with 9 bases between them. Germline loops: CDR1 SNHLY, CDR2 FYNNEI. This CDR3 is CASRPGQNTGELFF. DNA for the CDR3: TGTGCCAGCAGGCCGGGACAGAACACCGGGGAGCTGTTTTTT.

This clone was observed a few times. The chain is built from TRBV28 and TRBJ2-2; 9 nucleotides agree with TRBD1. CDR3 size: 15 residues. The germline V gene encodes CDR1 MDHEN and CDR2 SYDVKM. The J segment lost 7 bases and the V segment lost 6 bases, leaving 9 bases of the junction unmatched. CDR3 sequence (DNA): TGTGCCAGCAGGAAACCGGGACAGGGAGGCGGGGAGCTGTTTTTT. Translated: CASRKPGQGGGELFF.

V and J are TRBV12-5 and TRBJ1-5, with D perhaps TRBD1 (5 bases). Germline CDR1 and CDR2: LGHNT and FRNRAP. Trimming left V 8 bases short and J 6 bases short, with 23 bases between. This CDR3 has 16 residues. As DNA, the CDR3 is TGTGCTAGTTTTCCCCGGACGGCTTGGGGGGTTCAGCCCCAGCATTTT. Translating it yields CASFPRTAWGVQPQHF.

Here the CDR3 DNA reads TGTGCCAGCAGCTTCACGAGGGGTTGGAACACTGAAGCTTTCTTT. This sequence encodes CASSFTRGWNTEAFF. V usage is TRBV7-2 and J usage is TRBJ1-1, with a weak D call TRBD1 (5 bases). Germline V CDR1 and CDR2: SGHTA, FQGNSA. V lost 3 bases, J lost 1 base, and 12 bases lay in between. This CDR3 comprises 15 residues. Complete variable domain (other parts from reference TRBV7-2 and TRBJ1-1): GAGVSQSPSNKVTEKGKDVELRCDPISGHTALYWYRQSLGQGLEFLIYFQGNSAPDKSGLPSDRFSAERTGGSVSTLTIQRTQQEDSAVYLCASSFTRGWNTEAFFGQGTRLTVV.

V gene TRBV28 combines with J gene TRBJ1-5; D is perhaps TRBD1 (5 bases). The V end lost 4 bases, the J end lost 2 bases, and 18 bases lay between the germline ends. The CDR3 consists of 17 residues. From germline, CDR1 is MDHEN and CDR2 SYDVKM. For the CDR3, the DNA is TGTGCCAGCAGTTGGGCGGGTTCGCTAGGGGGCAATCAGCCCCAGCATTTT. It specifies CASSWAGSLGGNQPQHF.

CDR3 amino acids: CASSIPPLGNQPQHF. CDR3 coding DNA: TGTGCCAGTAGTATTCCCCCGCTGGGCAATCAGCCCCAGCATTTT. This rearrangement joins TRBV19 to TRBJ1-5; D not certain. V was cut by 3 bases and J by 2 bases, with 11 bases left in between. CDR3 length equals 15 residues. CDR1 is LNHDA and CDR2 is SQIVND in the germline V gene (reference sequence).

The J gene is TRBJ2-1, the V gene TRBV28; weak D call: TRBD2 (6 bases). Trimming shortened V by 10 bases and J by 0 bases, and 19 bases separated the two germline ends. The CDR3 totals 16 residues. Germline values: CDR1 MDHEN, CDR2 SYDVKM. The CDR3: CATTSRRGTSYNEQFF. In DNA form, the CDR3 reads TGTGCCACCACAAGTCGTCGCGGGACCTCCTACAATGAGCAGTTCTTC.